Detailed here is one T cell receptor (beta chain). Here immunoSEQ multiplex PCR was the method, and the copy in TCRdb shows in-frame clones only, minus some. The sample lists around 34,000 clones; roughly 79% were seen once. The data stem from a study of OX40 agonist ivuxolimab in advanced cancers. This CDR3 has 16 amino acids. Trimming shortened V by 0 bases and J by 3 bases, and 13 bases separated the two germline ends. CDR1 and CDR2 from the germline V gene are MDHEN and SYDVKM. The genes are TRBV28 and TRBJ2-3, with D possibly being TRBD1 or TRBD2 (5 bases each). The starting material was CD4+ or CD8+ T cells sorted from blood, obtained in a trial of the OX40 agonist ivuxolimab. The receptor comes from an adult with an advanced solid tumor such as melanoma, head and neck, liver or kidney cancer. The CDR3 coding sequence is TGTGCCAGCAGTTTATGGGGACCTCATCGTACAGATACGCAGTATTTT. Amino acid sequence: CASSLWGPHRTDTQYF.